The sequence of this TCR beta chain was determined in a study of T-cell memory formation after mild COVID-19 (dated by TCRdb to the early 2020s). Regarding the complete study: Most TCR sequence clusters were specific to one of the two donors. The cohort comprised two young, previously healthy adult volunteers, one female and one male. In a couple of donors, T-cell clones that expanded and contracted after mild COVID-19 were followed by sequencing TCRalpha and TCRbeta repertoires longitudinally. Study-level results and caveats: Balanced CD4/CD8 phenotypes were observed for clones contracting from day 15 to 85, whereas a bias towards CD4+ was observed for a second wave of clones expanding from day 15 to 37. The second-wave clones that peaked on day 37 were not confirmed to be SARS-CoV-2 specific. Some responding clones were detected in pre-infection memory, which suggested that pre-existing cross-reactive memory T cells had joined the SARS-CoV-2 response. Contracting CD4+ clones were located mainly in the CM and EM memory subsets, whereas CD8+ clones were found to be enriched in EMRA. Only two mild cases were covered by the study, and larger cohorts that include severe cases with pre-infection samples were considered necessary.

For this clonotype: Its antigen has not been determined. It has no much larger one-base neighbor in the sample; base qualities were not kept.

TCRdb names Illumina NovaSeq 6000 as the instrument used. Using 5'RACE with constant-segment primers, TCRalpha and TCRbeta cDNA libraries were constructed, with sample barcodes and unique molecular identifiers added in the process. Trizol reagent was used to extract RNA from every sample. Amplification of the libraries took two PCR steps, and the second step added a second sample barcode plus Illumina TruSeq adapters. Libraries were sequenced on an Illumina NovaSeq with 2 x 150 bp paired-end reads. The authors' analysis ran thus. Demultiplexing of reads and collapsing into UMI-guided consensus sequences were performed with migec v1.2.7. With mixcr v2.1.11, UMI consensuses were aligned to TRA and TRB V and J templates and assembled into clonotypes. Clonotypes were classified as expanded or contracted when called significant by both edgeR and NoisET, with noise models trained on biological replicates. For edgeR calls, a false discovery rate-adjusted p below 0.01 and a log2 fold-change threshold of 1 were applied. As an exploratory analysis of dynamics, PCA with hierarchical clustering was applied to max-normalized trajectories of the 1000 most abundant clonotypes. Separately sequenced CD4+ and CD8+ repertoires were used to assign a CD4 or CD8 phenotype to each responding clone. TCRdb reran the public reads through fastp at Q25 and MiXCR, keeping productive beta chains. Here each entry gathers all rows of one CDR3 protein and keeps the most common genes and DNA. The V and J calls shown here were made by TCRdb, not taken from the authors' results. In this sample the table shows about 540,000 distinct CDR3 sequences, around 20% of which occur a single time. Roughly an eighth of the sample is taken by the ten largest.

Ficoll-Paque density gradient centrifugation was the method used to isolate PBMCs. Including cysteine and phenylalanine, the CDR3 has 15 amino acids. Only CDR3 DNA remains: 45 bases, in frame from the first base. Trimming removed 3 bases from V and 7 bases from J; the gene matches leave 5 bases unexplained. Reading the germline V gene (reference sequence) gives CDR1 SEHNR and CDR2 FQNEAQ. This chain joins TRBV7-9 to TRBJ1-5; 11 central bases correspond to TRBD1. The sample taken for sequencing was PBMCs or a T cell subset sorted from them (not recorded which). The clonotype originates from an adult woman who had mild COVID-19 (a few samples of this study predate the infection). The sample titles of this study are shuffled in the database, so cell type and time point are left out; the donor was told from shared clones. The CDR3 region reads CASSLGTGGFQPQHF. The DNA is as follows: TGTGCCAGCAGCTTGGGGACAGGGGGGTTCCAGCCCCAGCATTTT.